The TCR beta chain under discussion was sequenced for a study of blood T cells in healthy people across ages. The authors drew around 11 milliliters of peripheral blood from each donor. With a J-beta primer mix and a sample-barcoded 5' primer, a second PCR ran about 6 to 11 cycles. MiXCR, run by TCRdb on the 5' RACE reads, gives a single entry per CDR3 protein. The sample shows hundreds of thousands of distinct CDR3 sequences, 24% of them seen only once. V gave up 4 bases and J gave up 0 bases, with 12 bases separating them. Germline CDR1 reads SEHNR; CDR2 reads FQNEAQ (reference sequence). The CDR3 loop spans 16 amino acids. The same data also went into a second study, on T cells of mothers and their children. From that report: Using roughly 1.5 ug per 15 ul, all extracted RNA underwent cDNA synthesis.

Sample: blood. The receptor's source is a boy aged 5-17 years in good health. The chain uses TRBV7-9 and TRBJ1-4; D uncertain. CDR3 sequence: CASSSTTHATNEKLFF. Written as DNA, the CDR3 is TGTGCCAGCAGCTCCACGACACATGCAACTAATGAAAAACTGTTTTTT. The whole variable domain, remainder taken from reference TRBV7-9 and TRBJ1-4, is DTGVSQNPRHKITKRGQNVTFRCDPISEHNRLYWYRQTLGQGPEFLTYFQNEAQLEKSRLLSDRFSAERPKGSFSTLEIQRTEQGDSAMYLCASSSTTHATNEKLFFGSGTQLSVL.